This TCR beta chain was obtained from a study of cytomegalovirus exposure and HLA in healthy donors. In the study overall: The same platform was used for the 130 or so validation repertoires as for the roughly 700 first-cohort repertoires, as reported in a later analysis.

Trimming cost V 6 bases and J 10 bases, with 10 bases left between them. The CDR3 runs 12 residues. Germline V gene sequence: CDR1 SGHTA, CDR2 FQGNSA. Only in-frame clones appear in the TCRdb table, and some are missing; sequencing was by immunoSEQ multiplex PCR. The top ten clones hold approximately 2.3% of a sample with roughly 150,000 clones, roughly 80% of them seen once. Sequencing used PBMCs. The TCR was taken from a man aged 25-45 years in good health and CMV-seropositive. V and J are TRBV7-2 and TRBJ1-6; no clear D gene. Written as DNA, the CDR3 is TGTGCCAGCAGGCACACGCGGTCACCCCTCCACTTT. Protein: CASRHTRSPLHF.